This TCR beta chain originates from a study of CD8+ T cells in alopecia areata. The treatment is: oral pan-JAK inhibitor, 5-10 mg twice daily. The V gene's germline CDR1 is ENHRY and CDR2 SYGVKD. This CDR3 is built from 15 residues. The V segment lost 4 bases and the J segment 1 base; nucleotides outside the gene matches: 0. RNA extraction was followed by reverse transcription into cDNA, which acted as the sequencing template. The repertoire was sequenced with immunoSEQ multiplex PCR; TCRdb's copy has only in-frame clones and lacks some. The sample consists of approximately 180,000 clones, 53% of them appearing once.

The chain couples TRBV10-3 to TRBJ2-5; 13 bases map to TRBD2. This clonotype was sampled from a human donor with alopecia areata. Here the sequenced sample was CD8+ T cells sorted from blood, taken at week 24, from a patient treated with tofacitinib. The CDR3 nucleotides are TGTGCCATCAGTGGGACTAGCGGGGGCCAAGAGACCCAGTACTTC. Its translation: CAISGTSGGQETQYF.